Sequencing of this T cell receptor beta chain was carried out in a study of T cells in Graves' hyperthyroidism and ophthalmopathy. On the basis of clinical symptoms, serum thyroxine and TRAb, thyroid ultrasound and orbital computed tomography, diagnoses were made. Cells are PBMCs isolated from roughly 9.2 ml of fresh blood. Study results and limitations: Before onset, by a median of approximately 5.9 months, the model predicted ophthalmopathy. Ophthalmopathy was separated from stable hyperthyroidism by a 13 V-J model.

About this clonotype: Its antigen remains unidentified.

There were TCR beta CDR3 regions amplified from RNA transcripts. In the first-round RT-PCR of the TCR CDR3, the HTBI primer set was used. Via MiXCR, TCRdb re-called the multiplex PCR reads, giving one row per CDR3 protein. The sample holds about half a million distinct CDR3 sequences, around 22% seen once. The V end was cut by 1 base, the J end by 6 bases, with 4 bases between. Germline CDR1 and CDR2: MGHDK and SYGVNS. CDR3 length: 12 residues. The genes are TRBV25-1 and TRBJ2-1; D is uncertain. This TCR was recovered from a woman younger than 45 with Graves' ophthalmopathy. Sequencing was carried out using blood. The CDR3 region has the DNA TGTGCCAGCAGTGAATTTGTCAATGAGCAGTTCTTC. It specifies CASSEFVNEQFF.